The sample holds many counts of the clone carrying this T cell receptor (beta chain). TCRdb passed the PCR reads through MiXCR, listing each CDR3 protein once. The sample records about 640,000 distinct CDR3 sequences, about 20% being singletons. The data are from a study of molecular identifiers for immune sequencing clone quantification. A CD8+CD4-CCR7+CD45RA+ gate was used to sort naive CD8 T cells. V lost 2 bases to trimming and J lost 4 bases, with 16 bases between them. Per the germline V gene, CDR1 is SGHDT and CDR2 is YYEEEE. The CDR3 sequence is 15 residues long. This chain links TRBV5-6 with TRBJ2-7; D is uncertain. Sequencing used naive CD8+ T cells from blood, with Jurkat cell RNA spiked in. Subset denoted: FACS-sorted CD8+CD4-CCR7+CD45RA+ naive T cells. This TCR was recovered from a human donor in good health. Some libraries in this study had Jurkat cell RNA spiked in. CDR3 nucleotides: TGTGCCAGCAGCTTAGGCGTACCCCAGGTATACGAGCAGTACTTC. Its translation is CASSLGVPQVYEQYF. The full variable domain, in which reference TRBV5-6 and TRBJ2-7 provide the parts outside the CDR3, is DAGVTQSPTHLIKTRGQQVTLRCSPKSGHDTVSWYQQALGQGPQFIFQYYEEEERQRGNFPDRFSGHQFPNYSSELNVNALLLGDSALYLCASSLGVPQVYEQYFGPGTRLTVT.